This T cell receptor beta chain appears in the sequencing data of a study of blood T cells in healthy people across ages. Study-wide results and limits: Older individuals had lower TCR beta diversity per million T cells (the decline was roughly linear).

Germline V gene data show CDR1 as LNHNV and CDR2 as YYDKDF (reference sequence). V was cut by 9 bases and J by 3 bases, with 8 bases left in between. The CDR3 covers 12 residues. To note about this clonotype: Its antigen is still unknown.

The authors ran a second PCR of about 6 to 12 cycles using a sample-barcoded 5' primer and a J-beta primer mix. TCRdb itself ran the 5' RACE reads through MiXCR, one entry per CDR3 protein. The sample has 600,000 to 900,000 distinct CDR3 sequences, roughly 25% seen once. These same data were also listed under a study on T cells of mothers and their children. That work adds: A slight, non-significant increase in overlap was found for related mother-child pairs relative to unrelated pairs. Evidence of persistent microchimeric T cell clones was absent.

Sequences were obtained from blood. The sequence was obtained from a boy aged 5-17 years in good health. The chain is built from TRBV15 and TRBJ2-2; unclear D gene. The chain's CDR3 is CATSTDTGELFF. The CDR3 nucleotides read TGTGCCACTTCAACCGACACCGGGGAGCTGTTTTTT.